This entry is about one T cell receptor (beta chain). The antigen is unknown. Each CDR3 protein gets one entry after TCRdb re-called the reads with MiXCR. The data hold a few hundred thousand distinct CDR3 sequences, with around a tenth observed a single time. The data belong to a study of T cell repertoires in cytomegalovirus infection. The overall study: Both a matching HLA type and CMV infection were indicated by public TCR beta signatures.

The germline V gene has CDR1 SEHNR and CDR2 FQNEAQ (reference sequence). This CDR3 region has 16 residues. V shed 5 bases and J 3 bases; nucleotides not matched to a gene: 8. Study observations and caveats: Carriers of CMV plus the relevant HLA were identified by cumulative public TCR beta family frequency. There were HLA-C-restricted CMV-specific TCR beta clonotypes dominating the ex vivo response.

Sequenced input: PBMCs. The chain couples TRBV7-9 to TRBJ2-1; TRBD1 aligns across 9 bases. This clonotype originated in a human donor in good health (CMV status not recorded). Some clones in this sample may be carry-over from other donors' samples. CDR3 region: CASSDSGQGNYNEQFF. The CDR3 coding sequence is TGTGCCAGCAGCGACTCGGGACAGGGCAACTACAATGAGCAGTTCTTC.